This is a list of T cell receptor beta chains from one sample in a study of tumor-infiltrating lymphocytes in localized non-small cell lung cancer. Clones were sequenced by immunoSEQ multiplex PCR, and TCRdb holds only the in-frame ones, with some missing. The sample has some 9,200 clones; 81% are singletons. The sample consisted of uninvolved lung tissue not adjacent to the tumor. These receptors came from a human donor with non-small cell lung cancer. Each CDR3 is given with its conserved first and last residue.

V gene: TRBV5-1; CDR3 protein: CASSLAVGRGQETQYF
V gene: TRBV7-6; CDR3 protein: CASSTPNRGTEAFF
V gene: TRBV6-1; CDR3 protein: CASSLRQGADTQYF
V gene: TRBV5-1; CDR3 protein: CASSPLTGGITGELFF
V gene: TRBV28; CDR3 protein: CASTTPGQGYYGYTF
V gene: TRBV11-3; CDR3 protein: CASSPGLAGGPAYNEQFF
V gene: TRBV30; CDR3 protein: CAWSVLRAGRSHEQYF
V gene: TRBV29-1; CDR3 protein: CSGGLAGKLTEQFF
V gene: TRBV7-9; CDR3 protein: CASSPQYEQYF
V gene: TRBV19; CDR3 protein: CASSISSGSLGTGELFF
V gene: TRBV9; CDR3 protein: CASSLTGAYGEQYF
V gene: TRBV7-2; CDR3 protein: CASSLARGQGTNEKLFF
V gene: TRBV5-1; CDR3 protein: CASSLTGTENLHF
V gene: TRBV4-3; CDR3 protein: CASSPDFGPNEKLFF
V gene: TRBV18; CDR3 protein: CASSPRTGALSGANVLTF
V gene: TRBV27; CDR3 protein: CASSPAGTGKRGQYF
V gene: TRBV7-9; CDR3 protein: CASSGPFTYNEQFF
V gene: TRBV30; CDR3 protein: CAWSVGGAYGPQHF
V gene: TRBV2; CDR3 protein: CASSTSVQETQYF
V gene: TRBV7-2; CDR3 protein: CASSLQGSSYNEQFF
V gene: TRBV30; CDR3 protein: CAWSVGGTEAFF
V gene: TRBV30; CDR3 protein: CAYDRGGTDTQYF
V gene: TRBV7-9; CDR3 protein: CASSPTVNEKLFF
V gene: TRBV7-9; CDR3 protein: CASSATLGGYYGYTF
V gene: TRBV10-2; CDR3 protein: CASSGGAGGEQYF
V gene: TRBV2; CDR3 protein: CASSARERYNEQFF
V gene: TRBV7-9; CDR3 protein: CASSRGDRVQSYEQYF
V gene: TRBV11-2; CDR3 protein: CASSPRQSSYNEQFF